The source of this T cell receptor delta chain is a study of gamma-delta chains in newborns, infants, children. TCRdb reapplied CATT to the reads. The sample records about 3,000 delta-chain clones, less than 11% being singletons. In its sample, this clone is medium-sized. The identical CDR3 is also encoded by other nucleotide sequences in the sample. CDR1 is GEAIGNYY and CDR2 is EKD in the germline V gene. CDR3 size: 18 residues. Losses at the gene ends were 0 bases for V and 0 bases for J; bases not matched to a gene: 2. Sample: blood. The source is a child who was a newborn, infant or young child, either healthy, febrile or measles-vaccinated (not recorded which). The chain recombines TRDV2 with TRDJ3, with 9 bases identical to TRDD3. CDR3 sequence (DNA): TGTGCCTGTGACACCGTTGGGGGATACTCCTGGGACACCCGACAGATGTTTTTC. It specifies CACDTVGGYSWDTRQMFF.